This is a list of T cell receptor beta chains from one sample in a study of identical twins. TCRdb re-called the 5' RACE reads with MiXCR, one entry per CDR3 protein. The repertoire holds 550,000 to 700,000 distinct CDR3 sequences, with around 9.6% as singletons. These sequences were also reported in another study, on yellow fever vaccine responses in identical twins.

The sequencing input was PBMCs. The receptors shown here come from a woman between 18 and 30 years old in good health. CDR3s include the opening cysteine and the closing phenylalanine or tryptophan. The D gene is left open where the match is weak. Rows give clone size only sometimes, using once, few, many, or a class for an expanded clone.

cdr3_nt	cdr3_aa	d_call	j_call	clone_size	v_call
TGTGCCAGCAGTAACCTCCCGGGACAGGGGTACAATGAGCAGTTCTTC	CASSNLPGQGYNEQFF	TRBD1	TRBJ2-1	few	TRBV6-5
TGTGCCAGCAGTTGGACGGCCAGGGGCTACACCTTC	CASSWTARGYTF	NA	TRBJ1-2	NA	TRBV12-3/TRBV12-4
TGTGCCACCAGTCAGACTAGCGGGAGAGGCGAGACCCAGTACTTC	CATSQTSGRGETQYF	TRBD2	TRBJ2-5	many	TRBV15
TGTGCCAGCAGTCCCGGAGGGGGCGATGAGCAGTTCTTC	CASSPGGGDEQFF	NA	TRBJ2-1	few	TRBV28
TGTGCCAGCAGTGATTGGGCAACGCGGGACACGGCCCCGGAGACCCAGTACTTC	CASSDWATRDTAPETQYF	NA	TRBJ2-5	few	TRBV25-1
TGCAGTGCTTGGACAGAGAACACAGATACGCAGTATTTT	CSAWTENTDTQYF	NA	TRBJ2-3	NA	TRBV20-1
TGCAGTGCTAGAGCCGGGACAGATTACGAGCAGTACTTC	CSARAGTDYEQYF	TRBD1	TRBJ2-7	NA	TRBV20-1
TGCGCCAGCAGTCACCGGGACATTTCCAGCTCCTACGAGCAGTACTTC	CASSHRDISSSYEQYF	NA	TRBJ2-7	NA	TRBV23-1
TGTGCCAGCAGTGAAGTGTTAACAGCCATAGAAGAAGCTTTCTTT	CASSEVLTAIEEAFF	NA	TRBJ1-1	few	TRBV2
TGCGCCAGCAGCCAAGACGGTCTAGCGGAAGAGACCCAGTACTTC	CASSQDGLAEETQYF	TRBD2	TRBJ2-5	NA	TRBV4-1
TGTGCCAGCAGTGACTCGTTCCGGGCCACTCAACCAGATACGCAGTATTTT	CASSDSFRATQPDTQYF	NA	TRBJ2-3	once	TRBV6-4
TGCGCCAGCAGCTTGATTAGCGCCACAGATACGCAGTATTTT	CASSLISATDTQYF	NA	TRBJ2-3	NA	TRBV5-1
TGTGCCAGCAGCTTAGTAGGGCTAGAATCCTACGAGCAGTACTTC	CASSLVGLESYEQYF	NA	TRBJ2-7	many	TRBV7-2
TGCAGCGTTGAAATCCGGGACAGGGGGAACGAGCAGTACTTC	CSVEIRDRGNEQYF	TRBD1	TRBJ2-7	many	TRBV29-1
TGTGCCAGCAGTTTAAGGGAGGCCGGGGAGCTGTTTTTT	CASSLREAGELFF	NA	TRBJ2-2	few	TRBV27
TGTGCCAGCAGCCCTTTAGCGGGAGCAGATACGCAGTATTTT	CASSPLAGADTQYF	TRBD2	TRBJ2-3	many	TRBV12-3/TRBV12-4
TGCAGCGTTGATTTAGCTCGGGAGACCCAGTACTTC	CSVDLARETQYF	NA	TRBJ2-5	NA	TRBV29-1
TGTGCCAGCAGCGCCTGGAGGGAGCACGAGCAGTACTTC	CASSAWREHEQYF	NA	TRBJ2-7	few	TRBV7-9
TGTGCCACCAGCAGAGAGCCCGGGGAGCTGTTTTTT	CATSREPGELFF	NA	TRBJ2-2	NA	TRBV15
TGTGCCAGCAGCCAAGCGCCTACTCAGCCCCAGCATTTT	CASSQAPTQPQHF	NA	TRBJ1-5	many	TRBV3-1
TGCAGCGTATCTCAGGACAGCAAGTTAACCGGGGAGCTGTTTTTT	CSVSQDSKLTGELFF	NA	TRBJ2-2	NA	TRBV29-1
TGTGCCAGCAGCTCTACCCGTTCTGGGGGGGAGACCCAGTACTTC	CASSSTRSGGETQYF	NA	TRBJ2-5	few	TRBV11-2
TGTGCCAGTAGTATAGTTCGGGACAGTTCCTACGAGCAGTACTTC	CASSIVRDSSYEQYF	TRBD1	TRBJ2-7	few	TRBV19
TGTGCCAGCAGCGTAGGTTTCGATGGGAACACTGAAGCTTTCTTT	CASSVGFDGNTEAFF	NA	TRBJ1-1	many	TRBV9
TGCAGCGTTGAAGAGGGGGGGGCACGGTCCTACAATGAGCAGTTCTTC	CSVEEGGARSYNEQFF	NA	TRBJ2-1	NA	TRBV29-1
TGTGCCAGCAGCCTGGCGGGGGGTCGGGGTGGAACGAATGAGCAGTTCTTC	CASSLAGGRGGTNEQFF	TRBD2	TRBJ2-1	NA	TRBV27
TGTGCCAGCAGTTATTCGGAAGCCGGGGAGCTGTTTTTT	CASSYSEAGELFF	NA	TRBJ2-2	few	TRBV6-5
TGCGCCAGCAGCGACGATAGCTACCGGCCCCAGCATTTT	CASSDDSYRPQHF	NA	TRBJ1-5	NA	TRBV4-1
TGCGCCAGCAGCCAAGGTCCGGGACTAGCGTCTGAGCAGTTCTTC	CASSQGPGLASEQFF	TRBD2	TRBJ2-1	few	TRBV4-1
TGTGCCAGCAGTTCTCCTTCTCTTCGTGGCTATGGCTACACCTTC	CASSSPSLRGYGYTF	NA	TRBJ1-2	many	TRBV12-3/TRBV12-4
TGCGCCAGCAGCCAAGTAGCGGGAGCCTCCACAGATACGCAGTATTTT	CASSQVAGASTDTQYF	TRBD2	TRBJ2-3	NA	TRBV4-3
TGTGCCACCGGGGGGACAGGGGGCGATATCGGGGAGCTGTTTTTT	CATGGTGGDIGELFF	TRBD1	TRBJ2-2	NA	TRBV24-1
TGCAGCGTAGCCGGGACTCCCGCCTCCTACAATGAGCAGTTCTTC	CSVAGTPASYNEQFF	NA	TRBJ2-1	many	TRBV29-1
TGCAGTGCGTGGGGACCCGCGAACACCGGGGAGCTGTTTTTT	CSAWGPANTGELFF	NA	TRBJ2-2	NA	TRBV20-1
TGTGCCAGCAGTTTTACCGGGACCGGCGGGACTGAAGCTTTCTTT	CASSFTGTGGTEAFF	NA	TRBJ1-1	few	TRBV12-3/TRBV12-4
TGTGCCAGCTCACCCCGCGTTACAGGAAATTCAGGCACCGGGGAGCTGTTTTTT	CASSPRVTGNSGTGELFF	NA	TRBJ2-2	few	TRBV18
TGTGCCAGCAGCTTGATCCCCCTTGGGACGGAGACCCAGTACTTC	CASSLIPLGTETQYF	NA	TRBJ2-5	many	TRBV5-6
TGTGCCAGCAAGAGCTCTGGGGCCAACGTCCTGACTTTC	CASKSSGANVLTF	NA	TRBJ2-6	few	TRBV2
TGCAGTGCCAGCCCGGCGGGGGGATTAGCCAAAAACATTCAGTACTTC	CSASPAGGLAKNIQYF	TRBD2	TRBJ2-4	NA	TRBV20-1
TGTGCCAGCAGTTTCCTTACAGGCTTCTACGAGCAGTACTTC	CASSFLTGFYEQYF	NA	TRBJ2-7	many	TRBV12-3/TRBV12-4
TGCGCCAGCAGGATGAGAGAGACCCAGTACTTC	CASRMRETQYF	NA	TRBJ2-5	NA	TRBV5-1
TGTGCCAGCAGCTTTGAGTGGCGGAATAATTCACCCCTCCACTTT	CASSFEWRNNSPLHF	NA	TRBJ1-6	NA	TRBV7-9
TGTGCCAGCAGCGTAGGGAGTATCCAAGAGACCCAGTACTTC	CASSVGSIQETQYF	NA	TRBJ2-5	NA	TRBV9
TGTGCCAGCAGCTTAGCCGCTGGGGGGGCAGCCTACGAGCAGTACTTC	CASSLAAGGAAYEQYF	NA	TRBJ2-7	many	TRBV7-8
TGTGCCAGCAGCTTCCTAGCGGACACAGATACGCAGTATTTT	CASSFLADTDTQYF	TRBD2	TRBJ2-3	many	TRBV7-8
TGCAGCGCAGCCAGGGCGGGGGGAAGTTCAGATACGCAGTATTTT	CSAARAGGSSDTQYF	TRBD2	TRBJ2-3	NA	TRBV29-1
TGTGCCAGCAGCATCGGACTAGCGGGACGGTCGGGGACAGCGTACGAGCAGTACTTC	CASSIGLAGRSGTAYEQYF	TRBD2	TRBJ2-7	NA	TRBV11-2
TGTGCCAGCAGCTTAGGGACTAGGTATGAGCAGTTCTTC	CASSLGTRYEQFF	TRBD2	TRBJ2-1	NA	TRBV11-2
TGCGCCAGCAGCTTGGACGGGGGGGGAGGACAGCCCCAGCATTTT	CASSLDGGGGQPQHF	NA	TRBJ1-5	many	TRBV5-1
TGTGCCAGCAGCTTACCGACCGTTGCGGGTTCCAAAAACATTCAGTACTTC	CASSLPTVAGSKNIQYF	NA	TRBJ2-4	many	TRBV7-2
TGCAGCGTTGAAGTCCCGGCGAACACCGGGGAGCTGTTTTTT	CSVEVPANTGELFF	NA	TRBJ2-2	many	TRBV29-1
TGCAGTGCTAGTTCCGTACTGAGCTCCTACAATGAGCAGTTCTTC	CSASSVLSSYNEQFF	NA	TRBJ2-1	many	TRBV20-1
TGTGCCAGCAGCAGTAGCGGGGGACGCTACAATGAGCAGTTCTTC	CASSSSGGRYNEQFF	TRBD2	TRBJ2-1	many	TRBV7-6
TGCAGTGCAAACGAGGGACAGGGGTACGAGACCCAGTACTTC	CSANEGQGYETQYF	TRBD1	TRBJ2-5	NA	TRBV20-1
TGCGCCAGCAGCAGAAGCGGGGGAGGGGTCGCTACGCAGTATTTT	CASSRSGGGVATQYF	TRBD2	TRBJ2-3	NA	TRBV5-1
TGTGCCAGCAGCTTGGCGGCCCAACCCGGGGAGCTGTTTTTT	CASSLAAQPGELFF	NA	TRBJ2-2	NA	TRBV5-5